The clone carrying this T cell receptor (beta chain) came up a few times. Antigen specificity is unknown. One entry per CDR3 protein results from TCRdb running MiXCR on the reads. The data show nearly 550,000 distinct CDR3 sequences, with approximately 17% seen just once and around 25% held by the top ten. CDR3 length equals 14 residues. Trimming took off 1 base at V and 4 bases at J, with 9 bases between the two ends. Germline V gene lookup returns CDR1 KGHDR and CDR2 SFDVKD. The source of the sample is a study of T cell repertoires in cytomegalovirus infection. Study conclusions and caveats: Predominance within the ex vivo response was attributable to HLA-C-restricted CMV-specific TCR beta clonotypes.

The sequenced sample was CD8+ T cells from PBMCs. The chain joins TRBV24-1 to TRBJ1-2; no definite D call. This clonotype originated in a human donor in good health (CMV status not recorded). Some clones in this sample may be carry-over from other donors' samples. CDR3: CATSDFGRSYGYTF. CDR3 nucleotide sequence: TGTGCCACCAGTGATTTCGGACGGAGCTATGGCTACACCTTC.